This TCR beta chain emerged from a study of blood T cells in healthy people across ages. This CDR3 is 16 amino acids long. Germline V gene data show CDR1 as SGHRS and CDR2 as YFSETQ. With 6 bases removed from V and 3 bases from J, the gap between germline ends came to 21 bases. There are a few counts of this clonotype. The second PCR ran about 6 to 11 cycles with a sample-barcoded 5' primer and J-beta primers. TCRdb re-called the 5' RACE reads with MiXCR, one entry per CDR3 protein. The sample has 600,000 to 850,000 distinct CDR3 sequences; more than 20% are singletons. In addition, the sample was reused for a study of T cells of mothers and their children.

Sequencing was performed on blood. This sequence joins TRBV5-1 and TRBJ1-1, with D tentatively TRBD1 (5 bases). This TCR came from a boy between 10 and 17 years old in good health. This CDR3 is CASTNGDGSVDTEAFF. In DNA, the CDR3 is TGCGCCAGCACTAATGGGGACGGAAGTGTAGACACTGAAGCTTTCTTT.